This T cell receptor beta chain was sequenced during a study of CXCR3-negative and CXCR3-positive naive CD8 T cells. Study results and limitations: Each naive subset displayed comparably high diversity, whereas memory CD8+ cells displayed much lower diversity. In CXCR3-positive naive cells, the TRB CDR3s were more hydrophobic than in CXCR3-negative naive cells. CXCR3-negative and CXCR3-positive naive cells shared comparable TRBV-TRBJ usage, but memory cells did not.

The CDR3 extends over 16 amino acids. Germline CDR1 is SQVTM and CDR2 is ANQGSEA. With regard to this clonotype: The antigen is unknown.

The authors prepared UMI-labeled TRB cDNA libraries by 5' RACE. TCRdb processed the 5' RACE reads again and assigns one entry to each CDR3 protein, with no DNA. In all, the sample yields around 140,000 distinct CDR3 sequences. The source material was naive CXCR3+ CD8+ T cells from blood. The subset was: CD45RO-CCR7+CD27+CD95- naive CD8+ T cells expressing CXCR3 (TNR3+). This TCR derives from a human donor in good health. Some clones in this sample may be carry-over from other donors' samples. The chain links TRBV29-1 to TRBJ2-1; TCRdb's assignment of TRBD2 cannot be checked, as there is no DNA. This CDR3 is CSVEGTSGSVADEQFF.